This note documents a single TCR beta chain sequence. The CDR3 has 12 residues. Germline CDR1 reads SGHNT; CDR2 reads YENEEA. Trimming took 5 bases from V and 9 from J, leaving 13 bases between them. This sample is drawn from a study of cytomegalovirus exposure and HLA in healthy donors. This PCR relied on a set of 60 Vbeta primers and 13 Jbeta primers. Assay: immunoSEQ multiplex PCR; the TCRdb copy retains only in-frame clones and omits some. Of more than 25,000 clones in the sample, roughly 66% are singletons; the top ten hold around 40%. Sequenced sample: PBMCs. The sequence derives from a male donor in good health and CMV-seropositive. The rearrangement links TRBV11-3 to TRBJ1-1; D possibly corresponds to TRBD1 (6 bases). CDR3 DNA: TGTGCCAGCAGCGTTACAGGGCAGCAAGCTTTCTTT. Protein product: CASSVTGQQAFF. Drawing the rest from reference TRBV11-3 and TRBJ1-1, the complete variable domain is EAGVVQSPRYKIIEKKQPVAFWCNPISGHNTLYWYLQNLGQGPELLIRYENEEAVDDSQLPKDRFSAERLKGVDSTLKIQPAELGDSAVYLCASSVTGQQAFFGQGTRLTVV.